This section outlines one T cell receptor (beta chain) sequence together with its context. Original analysis: Amplifying reference gene primers gave estimates of nucleated cell counts. Assay: immunoSEQ multiplex PCR; the TCRdb copy retains only in-frame clones and omits some. That table is the source of V, J and clone size, and D and trimming were worked out from the DNA. This sample has around 100,000 clones, with around 93% found just once. This sample was taken from a study of blood T cell repertoires in COVID-19. About the study: Samples of COVID-19 (acute and convalescent) were obtained from the United States, Italy and Spain. From T cells, B-cell-depleted T cells, or PBMCs came the material, which was cDNA or gDNA.

Germline V gene data show CDR1 as SGHRS and CDR2 as YFSETQ. With 3 bases removed from V and 3 bases from J, the gap between germline ends came to 13 bases. The CDR3 is 14 amino acids. Sample: peripheral blood. J is TRBJ2-7 and V is TRBV5-1; D remains unclear. The TCR originated in a human donor with active COVID-19. The donor label of this sample is uncertain. The DNA for the CDR3 is TGCGCCAGCAGCTCCCTCGGCAACTACTACGAGCAGTACTTC. Protein sequence: CASSSLGNYYEQYF.